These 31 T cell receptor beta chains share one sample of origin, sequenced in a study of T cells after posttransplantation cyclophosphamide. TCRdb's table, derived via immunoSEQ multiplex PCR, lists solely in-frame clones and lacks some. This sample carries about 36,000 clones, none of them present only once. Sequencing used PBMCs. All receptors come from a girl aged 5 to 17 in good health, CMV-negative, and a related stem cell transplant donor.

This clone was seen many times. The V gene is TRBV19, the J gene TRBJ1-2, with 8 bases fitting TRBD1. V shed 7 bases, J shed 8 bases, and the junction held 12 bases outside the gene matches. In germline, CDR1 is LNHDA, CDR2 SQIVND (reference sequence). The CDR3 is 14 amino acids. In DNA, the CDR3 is TGTGCCAGTAACTCAGGGGGCGAAGTCTCGGGCTACACCTTC. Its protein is CASNSGGEVSGYTF.

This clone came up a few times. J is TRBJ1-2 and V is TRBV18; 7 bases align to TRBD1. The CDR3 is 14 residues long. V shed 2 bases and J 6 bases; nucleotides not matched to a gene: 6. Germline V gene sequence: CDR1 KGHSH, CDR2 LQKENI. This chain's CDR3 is CASSPSGTADGYTF. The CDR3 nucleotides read TGTGCCAGCTCACCATCCGGGACAGCAGATGGCTACACCTTC.

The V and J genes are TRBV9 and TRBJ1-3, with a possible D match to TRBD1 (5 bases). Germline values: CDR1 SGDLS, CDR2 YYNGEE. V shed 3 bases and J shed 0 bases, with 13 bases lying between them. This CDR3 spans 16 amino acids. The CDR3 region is CASSALDRFSGNTIYF. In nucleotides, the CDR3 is TGTGCCAGCAGCGCACTCGACAGATTCTCTGGAAACACCATATATTTT.

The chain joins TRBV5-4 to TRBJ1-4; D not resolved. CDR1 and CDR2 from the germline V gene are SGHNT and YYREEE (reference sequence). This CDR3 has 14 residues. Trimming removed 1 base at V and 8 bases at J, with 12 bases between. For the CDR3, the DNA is TGTGCCAGCAGCTTGCATAGCTCCGGGGAAAAACTGTTTTTT. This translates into CASSLHSSGEKLFF.

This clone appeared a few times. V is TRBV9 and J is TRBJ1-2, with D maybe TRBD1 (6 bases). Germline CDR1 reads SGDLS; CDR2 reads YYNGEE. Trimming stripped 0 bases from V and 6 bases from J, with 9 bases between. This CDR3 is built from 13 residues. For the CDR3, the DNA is TGTGCCAGCAGCGTAGGAGGGGGTAATGGCTACACCTTC. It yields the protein CASSVGGGNGYTF. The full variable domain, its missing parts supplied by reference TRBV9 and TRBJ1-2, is DSGVTQTPKHLITATGQRVTLRCSPRSGDLSVYWYQQSLDQGLQFLIQYYNGEERAKGNILERFSAQQFPDLHSELNLSSLELGDSALYFCASSVGGGNGYTFGSGTRLTVV.

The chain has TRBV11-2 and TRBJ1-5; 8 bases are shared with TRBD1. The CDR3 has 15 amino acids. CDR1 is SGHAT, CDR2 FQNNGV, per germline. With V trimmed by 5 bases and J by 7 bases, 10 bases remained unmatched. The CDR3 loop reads CASSLGQGLGQPQHF. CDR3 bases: TGTGCCAGCAGCCTTGGACAGGGATTAGGGCAGCCCCAGCATTTT.

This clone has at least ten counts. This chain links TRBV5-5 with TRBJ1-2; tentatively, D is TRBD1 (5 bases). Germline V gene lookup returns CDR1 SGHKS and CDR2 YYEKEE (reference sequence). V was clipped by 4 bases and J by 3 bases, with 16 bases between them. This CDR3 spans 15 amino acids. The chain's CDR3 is CASSRRQPLHYGYTF. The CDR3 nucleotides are TGTGCCAGCAGCCGAAGACAGCCCCTCCACTATGGCTACACCTTC. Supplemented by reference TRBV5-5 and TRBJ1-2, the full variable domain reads DAGVTQSPTHLIKTRGQQVTLRCSPISGHKSVSWYQQVLGQGPQFIFQYYEKEERGRGNFPDRFSARQFPNYSSELNVNALLLGDSALYLCASSRRQPLHYGYTFGSGTRLTVV.

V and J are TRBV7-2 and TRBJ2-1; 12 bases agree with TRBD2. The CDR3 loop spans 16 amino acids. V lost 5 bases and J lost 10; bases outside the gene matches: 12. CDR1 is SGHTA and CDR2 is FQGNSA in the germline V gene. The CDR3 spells CASSARPGLAGNEQFF. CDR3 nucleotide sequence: TGTGCCAGCAGCGCCCGACCTGGACTAGCGGGAAACGAGCAGTTCTTC.

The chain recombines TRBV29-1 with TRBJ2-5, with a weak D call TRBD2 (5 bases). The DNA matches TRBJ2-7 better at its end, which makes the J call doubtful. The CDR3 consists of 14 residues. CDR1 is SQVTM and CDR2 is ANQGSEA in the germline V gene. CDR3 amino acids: CSVSQLEEGYEQYF. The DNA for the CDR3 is TGCAGCGTGTCCCAATTGGAGGAAGGTTACGAGCAGTACTTC.

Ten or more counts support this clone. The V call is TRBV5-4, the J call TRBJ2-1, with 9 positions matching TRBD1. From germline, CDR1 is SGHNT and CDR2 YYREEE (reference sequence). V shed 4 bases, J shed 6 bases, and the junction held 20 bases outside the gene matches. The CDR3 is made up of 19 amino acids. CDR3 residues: CASSGRVGLTGTGINEQFF. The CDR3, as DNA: TGTGCCAGCAGCGGGCGCGTGGGACTGACCGGGACAGGGATCAATGAGCAGTTCTTC.

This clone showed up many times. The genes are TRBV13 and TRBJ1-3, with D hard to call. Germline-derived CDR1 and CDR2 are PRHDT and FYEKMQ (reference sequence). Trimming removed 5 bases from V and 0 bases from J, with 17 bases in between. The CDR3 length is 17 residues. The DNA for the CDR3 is TGTGCCAGCAGCCCTCCTCAGGCCAAGAGCTCTGGAAACACCATATATTTT. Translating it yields CASSPPQAKSSGNTIYF.

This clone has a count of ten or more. The CDR3 DNA reads as TGTGCCAGTAGTCCGGGACAGGGGGCGCAAGGCTATGGCTACACCTTC. It specifies CASSPGQGAQGYGYTF. The V and J genes are TRBV19 and TRBJ1-2; TRBD1 aligns across 12 bases. From germline, CDR1 is LNHDA and CDR2 SQIVND (reference sequence). The CDR3 covers 16 residues. The V segment lost 5 bases and the J segment 4 bases; nucleotides outside the gene matches: 8.

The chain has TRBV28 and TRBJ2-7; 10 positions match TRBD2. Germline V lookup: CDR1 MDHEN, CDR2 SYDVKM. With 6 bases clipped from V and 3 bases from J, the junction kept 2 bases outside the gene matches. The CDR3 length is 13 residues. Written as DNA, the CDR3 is TGTGCCAGCAGATGGACTAGCGGCTACGAGCAGTACTTC. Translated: CASRWTSGYEQYF. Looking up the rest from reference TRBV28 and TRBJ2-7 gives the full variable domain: DVKVTQSSRYLVKRTGEKVFLECVQDMDHENMFWYRQDPGLGLRLIYFSYDVKMKEKGDIPEGYSVSREKKERFSLILESASTNQTSMYLCASRWTSGYEQYFGPGTRLTVT.

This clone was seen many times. The CDR3 nucleotides are TGTGCCATCAGGGCAGGGAGCACAGATACGCAGTATTTT. It yields the protein CAIRAGSTDTQYF. The chain uses TRBV10-3 and TRBJ2-3; D possibly corresponds to TRBD1 (5 bases). Deletions cut 6 bases from V and 0 bases from J, with 7 bases between. Germline CDR1 is ENHRY and CDR2 is SYGVKD. CDR3 size: 13 residues.

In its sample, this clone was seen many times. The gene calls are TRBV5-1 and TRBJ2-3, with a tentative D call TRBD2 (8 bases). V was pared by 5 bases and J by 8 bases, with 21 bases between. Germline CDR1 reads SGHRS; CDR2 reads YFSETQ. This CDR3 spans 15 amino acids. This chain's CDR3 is CASSPGLASGGTQYF. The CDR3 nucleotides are TGCGCCAGCAGTCCCGGACTAGCCTCAGGGGGTACGCAGTATTTT.

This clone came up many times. Written as DNA, the CDR3 is TGTGCCAGCAGCTTATCTGGGGGAGGGGGGCCAGGTGCCGAGCAGTACTTC. This gives the protein CASSLSGGGGPGAEQYF. The J gene is TRBJ2-7, the V gene TRBV7-3; tentatively, D is TRBD2 (7 bases). This CDR3 has 17 amino acids. The V gene lost 2 bases and the J gene lost 6 bases, with 23 bases spanning the gap. In germline, CDR1 is SGHTA, CDR2 FQGTGA.

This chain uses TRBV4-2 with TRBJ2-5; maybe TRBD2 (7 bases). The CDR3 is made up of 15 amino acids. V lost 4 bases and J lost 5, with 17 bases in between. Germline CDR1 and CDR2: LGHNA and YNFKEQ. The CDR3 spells CASSLKRGGRETQYF. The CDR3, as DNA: TGTGCCAGCAGCCTAAAGAGGGGGGGCCGGGAGACCCAGTACTTC.

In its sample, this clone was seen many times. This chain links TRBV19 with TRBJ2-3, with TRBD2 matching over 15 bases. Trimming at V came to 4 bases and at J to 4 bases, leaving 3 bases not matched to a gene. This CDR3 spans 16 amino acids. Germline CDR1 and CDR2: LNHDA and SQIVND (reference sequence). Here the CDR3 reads CASSTWTSGRADTQYF. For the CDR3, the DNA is TGTGCCAGTAGTACATGGACTAGCGGGAGGGCAGATACGCAGTATTTT.

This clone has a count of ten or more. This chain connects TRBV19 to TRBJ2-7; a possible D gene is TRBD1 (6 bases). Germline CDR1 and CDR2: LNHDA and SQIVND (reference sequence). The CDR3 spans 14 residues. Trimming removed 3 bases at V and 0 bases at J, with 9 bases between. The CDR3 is CASSIRTDSYEQYF. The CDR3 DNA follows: TGTGCCAGTAGTATCAGGACAGACTCCTACGAGCAGTACTTC.

The CDR3 sequence: CASSNHGGRDETQYF. DNA for the CDR3: TGTGCCAGCAGCAACCACGGGGGGAGGGATGAGACCCAGTACTTC. J is TRBJ2-5 and V is TRBV11-2; 7 bases are a match to TRBD2. The CDR3 has 15 residues. Germline loops: CDR1 SGHAT, CDR2 FQNNGV. The ends lost 5 bases at V and 5 bases at J; junction bases unmatched: 11. Drawing the rest from reference TRBV11-2 and TRBJ2-5, the complete variable domain is EAGVAQSPRYKIIEKRQSVAFWCNPISGHATLYWYQQILGQGPKLLIQFQNNGVVDDSQLPKDRFSAERLKGVDSTLKIQPAKLEDSAVYLCASSNHGGRDETQYFGPGTRLLVL.

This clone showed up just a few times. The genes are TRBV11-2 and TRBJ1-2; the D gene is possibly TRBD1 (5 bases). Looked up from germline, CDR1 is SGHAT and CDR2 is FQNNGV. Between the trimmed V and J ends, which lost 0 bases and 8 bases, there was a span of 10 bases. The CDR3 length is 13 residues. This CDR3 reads CASSLEAGFGYTF. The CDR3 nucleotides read TGTGCCAGCAGCTTAGAGGCAGGGTTCGGCTACACCTTC.

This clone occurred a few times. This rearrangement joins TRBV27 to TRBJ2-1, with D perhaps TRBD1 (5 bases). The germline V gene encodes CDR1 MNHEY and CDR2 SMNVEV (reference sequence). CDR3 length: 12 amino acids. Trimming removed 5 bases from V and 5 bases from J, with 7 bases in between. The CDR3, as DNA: TGTGCCAGCAGTCCAGGGAACAATGAGCAGTTCTTC. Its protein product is CASSPGNNEQFF.

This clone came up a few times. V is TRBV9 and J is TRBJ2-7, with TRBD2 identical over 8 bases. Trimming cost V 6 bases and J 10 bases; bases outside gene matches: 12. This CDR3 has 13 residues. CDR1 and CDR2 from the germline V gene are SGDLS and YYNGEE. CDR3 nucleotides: TGTGCCAGCAACCCGACCGGGGGGGCAGAACAGTACTTC. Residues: CASNPTGGAEQYF. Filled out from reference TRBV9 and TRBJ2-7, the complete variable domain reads DSGVTQTPKHLITATGQRVTLRCSPRSGDLSVYWYQQSLDQGLQFLIQYYNGEERAKGNILERFSAQQFPDLHSELNLSSLELGDSALYFCASNPTGGAEQYFGPGTRLTVT.

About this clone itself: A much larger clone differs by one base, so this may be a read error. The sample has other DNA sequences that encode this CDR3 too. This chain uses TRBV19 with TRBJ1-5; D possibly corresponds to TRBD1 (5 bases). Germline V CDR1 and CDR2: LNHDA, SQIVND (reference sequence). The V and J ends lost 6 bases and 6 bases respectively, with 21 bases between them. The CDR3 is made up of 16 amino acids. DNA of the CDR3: TGTGCCAGTAGCGACTGGACATTCAGGACTACTCAGCCCCAGCATTTT. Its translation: CASSDWTFRTTQPQHF.

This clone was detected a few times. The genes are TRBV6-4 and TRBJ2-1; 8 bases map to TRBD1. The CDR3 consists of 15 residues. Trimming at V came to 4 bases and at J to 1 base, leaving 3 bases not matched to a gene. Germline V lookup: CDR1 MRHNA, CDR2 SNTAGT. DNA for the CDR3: TGTGCCAGCAGTGTGACAGGGGAATCCTACAATGAGCAGTTCTTC. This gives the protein CASSVTGESYNEQFF.

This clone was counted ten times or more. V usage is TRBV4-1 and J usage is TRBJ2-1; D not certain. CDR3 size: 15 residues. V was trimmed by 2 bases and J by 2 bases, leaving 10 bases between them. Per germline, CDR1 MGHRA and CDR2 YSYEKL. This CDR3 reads CASSQFTETYNEQFF. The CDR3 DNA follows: TGCGCCAGCAGCCAATTCACCGAGACCTACAATGAGCAGTTCTTC.

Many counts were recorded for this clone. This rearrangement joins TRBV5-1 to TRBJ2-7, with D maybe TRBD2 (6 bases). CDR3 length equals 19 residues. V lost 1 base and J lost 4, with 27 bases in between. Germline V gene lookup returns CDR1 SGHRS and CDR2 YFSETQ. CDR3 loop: CASSLMRGLPGLGDYEQYF. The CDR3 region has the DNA TGCGCCAGCAGCTTGATGAGAGGGCTCCCGGGACTGGGGGATTACGAGCAGTACTTC.

The CDR3, as DNA: TGTGCCAGTAGTTCTAGACCAGCAGACGAGCAGTACTTC. Encoded protein: CASSSRPADEQYF. This chain uses TRBV19 with TRBJ2-5; D uncertain. The DNA matches TRBJ2-7 better at its end, which makes the J call doubtful. This CDR3 contains 13 residues. Per the germline V gene, CDR1 is LNHDA and CDR2 is SQIVND (reference sequence).

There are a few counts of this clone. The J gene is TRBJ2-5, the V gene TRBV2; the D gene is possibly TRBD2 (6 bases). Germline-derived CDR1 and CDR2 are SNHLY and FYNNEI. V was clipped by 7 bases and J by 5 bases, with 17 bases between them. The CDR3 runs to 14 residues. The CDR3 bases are TGTGCCAGCAACGATGAGTGGGGGAGGGAGACCCAGTACTTC. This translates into CASNDEWGRETQYF. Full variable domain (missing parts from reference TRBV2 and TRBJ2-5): EPEVTQTPSHQVTQMGQEVILRCVPISNHLYFYWYRQILGQKVEFLVSFYNNEISEKSEIFDDQFSVERPDGSNFTLKIRSTKLEDSAMYFCASNDEWGRETQYFGPGTRLLVL.

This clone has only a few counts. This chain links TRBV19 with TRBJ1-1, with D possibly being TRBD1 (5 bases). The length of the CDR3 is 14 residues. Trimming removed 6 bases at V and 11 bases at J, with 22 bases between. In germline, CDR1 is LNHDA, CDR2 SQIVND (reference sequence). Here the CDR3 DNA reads TGTGCCAGTAGGGGACTCGACGGACCCTGGGGGGCTTTCTTT. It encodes CASRGLDGPWGAFF.

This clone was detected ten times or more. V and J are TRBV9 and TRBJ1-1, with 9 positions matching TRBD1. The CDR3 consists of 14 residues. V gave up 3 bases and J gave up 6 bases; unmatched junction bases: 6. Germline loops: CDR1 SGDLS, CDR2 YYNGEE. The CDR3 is CASSAGQGGPEAFF. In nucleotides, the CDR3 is TGTGCCAGCAGCGCGGGACAGGGAGGTCCTGAAGCTTTCTTT.